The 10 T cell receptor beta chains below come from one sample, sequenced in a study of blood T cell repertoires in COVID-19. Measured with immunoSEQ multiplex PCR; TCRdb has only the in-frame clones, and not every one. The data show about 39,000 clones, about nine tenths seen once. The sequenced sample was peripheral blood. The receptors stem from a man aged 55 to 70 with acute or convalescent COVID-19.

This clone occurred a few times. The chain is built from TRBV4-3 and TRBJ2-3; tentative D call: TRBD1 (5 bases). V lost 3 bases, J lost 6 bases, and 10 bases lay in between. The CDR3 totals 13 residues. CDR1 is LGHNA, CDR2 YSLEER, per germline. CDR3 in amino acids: CASSHLNRDTQYF. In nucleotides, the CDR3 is TGCGCCAGCAGCCATTTAAACAGGGATACGCAGTATTTT.

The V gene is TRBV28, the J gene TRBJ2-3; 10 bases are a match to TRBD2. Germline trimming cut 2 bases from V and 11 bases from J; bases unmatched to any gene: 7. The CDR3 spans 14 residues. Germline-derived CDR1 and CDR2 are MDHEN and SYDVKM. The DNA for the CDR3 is TGTGCCAGCAGTTTACCGACTAGCGGGCAGGGGCAGTATTTT. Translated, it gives CASSLPTSGQGQYF.

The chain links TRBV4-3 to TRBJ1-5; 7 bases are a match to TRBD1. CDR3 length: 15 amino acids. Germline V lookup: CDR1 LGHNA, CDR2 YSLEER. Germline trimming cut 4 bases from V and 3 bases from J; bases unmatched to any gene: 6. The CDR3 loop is CASSPGDSLNQPQHF. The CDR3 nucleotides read TGCGCCAGCAGCCCGGGGGACAGTCTCAATCAGCCCCAGCATTTT.

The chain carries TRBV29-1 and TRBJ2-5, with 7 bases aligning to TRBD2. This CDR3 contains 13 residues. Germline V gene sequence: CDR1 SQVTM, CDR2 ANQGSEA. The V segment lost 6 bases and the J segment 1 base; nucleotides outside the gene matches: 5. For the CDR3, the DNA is TGCAGCGTCCATGGGGGGGGCCAAGAGACCCAGTACTTC. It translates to CSVHGGGQETQYF.

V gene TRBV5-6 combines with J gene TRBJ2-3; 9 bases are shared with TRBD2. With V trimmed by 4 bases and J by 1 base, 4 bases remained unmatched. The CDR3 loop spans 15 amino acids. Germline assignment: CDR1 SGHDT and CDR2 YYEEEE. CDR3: CASSPASGGTDTQYF. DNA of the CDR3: TGTGCCAGCAGCCCCGCTAGCGGGGGCACAGATACGCAGTATTTT. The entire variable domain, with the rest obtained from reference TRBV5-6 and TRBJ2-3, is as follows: DAGVTQSPTHLIKTRGQQVTLRCSPKSGHDTVSWYQQALGQGPQFIFQYYEEEERQRGNFPDRFSGHQFPNYSSELNVNALLLGDSALYLCASSPASGGTDTQYFGPGTRLTVL.

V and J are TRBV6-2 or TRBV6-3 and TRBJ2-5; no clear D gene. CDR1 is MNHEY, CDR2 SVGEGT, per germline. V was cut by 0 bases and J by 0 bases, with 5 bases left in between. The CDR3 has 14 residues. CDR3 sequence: CASSYSQYQETQYF. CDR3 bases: TGTGCCAGCAGTTACTCACAGTACCAAGAGACCCAGTACTTC.

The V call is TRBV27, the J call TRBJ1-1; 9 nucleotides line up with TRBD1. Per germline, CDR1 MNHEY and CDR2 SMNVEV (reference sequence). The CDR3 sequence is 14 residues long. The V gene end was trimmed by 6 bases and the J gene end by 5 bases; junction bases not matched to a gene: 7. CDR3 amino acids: CASSLQGAKTEAFF. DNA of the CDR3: TGTGCCAGCAGCCTACAGGGGGCTAAAACTGAAGCTTTCTTT.

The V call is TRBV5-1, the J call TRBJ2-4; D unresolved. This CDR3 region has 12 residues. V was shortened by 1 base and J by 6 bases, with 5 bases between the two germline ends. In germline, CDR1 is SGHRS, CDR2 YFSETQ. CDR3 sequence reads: CASSLNGNIQYF. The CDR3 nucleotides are TGCGCCAGCAGCTTGAACGGAAACATTCAGTACTTC.

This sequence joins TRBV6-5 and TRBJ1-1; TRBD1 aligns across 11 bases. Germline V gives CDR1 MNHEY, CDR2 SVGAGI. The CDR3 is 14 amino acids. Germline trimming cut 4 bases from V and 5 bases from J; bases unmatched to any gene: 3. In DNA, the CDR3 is TGTGCCAGCAGTTCCGGGACAGGGGGGACTGAAGCTTTCTTT. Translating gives CASSSGTGGTEAFF.

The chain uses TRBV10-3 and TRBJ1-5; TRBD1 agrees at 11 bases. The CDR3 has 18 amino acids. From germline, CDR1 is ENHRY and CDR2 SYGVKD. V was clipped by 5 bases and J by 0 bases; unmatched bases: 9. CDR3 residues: CAISRGTGGLYSNQPQHF. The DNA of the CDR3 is TGTGCCATCAGTAGAGGGACAGGGGGATTATATAGCAATCAGCCCCAGCATTTT.